This T cell receptor beta chain derives from a study of shared clonotypes between healthy human individuals. Background on the study: Researchers drew samples from a couple of women and a few men aged 18 to 49. Each donor's CD8 memory used one plate, CD8 naive two, each CD4 subset three.

Produced via immunoSEQ multiplex PCR; TCRdb's table is partial and in-frame only. The sample contains a few million clones, roughly 93% of which appear only once. The V end lost 1 base, the J end lost 2 bases, and 12 bases lay between the germline ends. Germline assignment: CDR1 SGHNT and CDR2 YYREEE (reference sequence). The length of the CDR3 is 16 residues. Adult Caucasians living in Nashville, Tennessee made up all of the donors. This chain joins TRBV5-4 and TRBJ2-2; D is unresolved. Source material: naive CD4+ T cells from PBMCs. Sample subset: CD45RA+ positively selected. The origin of this receptor is a man aged 18 to 29 in good health. Some clones in this sample may be carry-over from other donors' samples. CDR3 loop: CASSLRVSPNTGELFF. As DNA, the CDR3 is TGTGCCAGCAGCTTGCGGGTTAGCCCTAACACCGGGGAGCTGTTTTTT.